This T cell receptor beta chain comes out of a study of Graves' ophthalmopathy and Graves' hyperthyroidism. The authors amplified TCR beta CDR3 regions, and they did so from RNA transcripts for repertoire sequencing. A first-round RT-PCR used HTBI primers, followed by a second-round multiplex PCR. TCRdb used MiXCR to reprocess the multiplex PCR reads, holding one entry per CDR3 protein. This sample carries around 43,000 distinct CDR3 sequences, 52% of them seen once, and the ten largest clones take 18%. A roughly 9.3 ml volume of fresh peripheral blood provided the PBMCs. Germline V CDR1 and CDR2: KGHDR, SFDVKD. There are 15 residues in the CDR3. Study-level results: A roughly 83% specificity and approximately 88% sensitivity were achieved by a 13-signature model that separated ophthalmopathy from stable hyperthyroidism. Detected in blood as well were most expanded thyroid clonotypes with frequency above 0.001.

About this clonotype: Its matching antigen is unknown. A read error may account for a junction end that differs from germline.

Sequences were obtained from peripheral blood. This receptor was obtained from an adult man with Graves' ophthalmopathy. J is TRBJ2-2 and V is TRBV24-1; TRBD1 aligns across 8 bases. The CDR3 here is CASSETTGDTGELFF. CDR3 DNA: TGTGCCAGCAGTGAAACGACAGGGGACACCGGGGAGCTGTTTTTT.